The 29 T cell receptor beta chains below all came from one sample that was sequenced in a study of T cell responses to AZD1222 COVID-19 vaccine. Profiling relied on immunoSEQ multiplex PCR, and the TCRdb table lists in-frame clones only, not all of them. Counted here are 150,000 to 200,000 clones, approximately 94% occurring once; the ten biggest clones make up roughly 8.4%. This material consisted of peripheral blood, taken on day 0 of AZD1222 vaccination. The receptors shown here come from an adult in good health.

The count of this clone is one. The chain is built from TRBV19 and TRBJ1-1; D remains ambiguous. V was clipped by 11 bases and J by 5 bases, with 21 bases between them. The germline V gene encodes CDR1 LNHDA and CDR2 SQIVND (reference sequence). The CDR3 loop spans 14 amino acids. The CDR3 loop is CAAGQGHRETEAFF. Written as DNA, the CDR3 is TGTGCCGCAGGCCAAGGCCATAGGGAAACTGAAGCTTTCTTT.

This clone turned up a few times. The J gene is TRBJ1-6, the V gene TRBV27; the match to TRBD1 covers 7 bases. The germline gives CDR1 MNHEY, CDR2 SMNVEV (reference sequence). There are 17 residues in the CDR3. The V and J ends lost 6 bases and 3 bases, in that order; junction bases with no gene match: 11. The CDR3 nucleotides read TGTGCCAGCAGCCAAACCACGCGACAGGGCTATAATTCACCCCTCCACTTT. It codes for CASSQTTRQGYNSPLHF.

V gene TRBV7-6 combines with J gene TRBJ1-6, with 9 nucleotides matching TRBD1. V was clipped by 1 base and J by 7 bases; unmatched bases: 5. The CDR3 consists of 16 residues. The germline CDR1 and CDR2 sequences are SGHVS and FNYEAQ. CDR3 DNA sequence: TGTGCCAGCAGCTTAGGGTCACAGGGGGCCAATTCACCCCTCCACTTT. Translating gives CASSLGSQGANSPLHF.

This clone was seen a few times. This chain uses TRBV9 with TRBJ1-1; D perhaps matches TRBD1 (6 bases). This CDR3 region has 12 residues. Trimming took 4 bases from V and 4 from J, leaving 8 bases between them. Germline CDR1 is SGDLS and CDR2 is YYNGEE. The CDR3: CASSTGSTEAFF. DNA of the CDR3: TGTGCCAGCAGCACAGGGAGCACTGAAGCTTTCTTT.

The chain joins TRBV6-5 to TRBJ1-1; no definite D call. CDR3 length: 11 residues. The ends were cut back, 2 bases at V and 10 bases at J, with 8 bases in the middle. Germline loops: CDR1 MNHEY, CDR2 SVGAGI. The CDR3 DNA follows: TGTGCCAGCAGTTACAACAGACGAGCTTTCTTT. This codes for CASSYNRRAFF.

This chain uses TRBV27 with TRBJ1-4, with TRBD1 identical over 8 bases. The CDR3 runs to 15 residues. V trimming: 6 bases; J trimming: 8 bases; junction bases outside the gene matches: 11. CDR1 is MNHEY and CDR2 is SMNVEV in the germline V gene (reference sequence). This CDR3 is CASREGTGPREKLFF. In DNA form, the CDR3 reads TGTGCCAGCAGGGAAGGGACAGGTCCCCGGGAAAAACTGTTTTTT.

This chain uses TRBV19 with TRBJ1-4, with a possible D match to TRBD1 (5 bases). Germline V gene sequence: CDR1 LNHDA, CDR2 SQIVND (reference sequence). The length of the CDR3 is 15 residues. Trimming pared 9 bases from V and 4 bases from J, leaving 18 bases between. CDR3 sequence: CASQHWGSGNEKLFF. The CDR3 DNA is TGTGCCAGCCAACACTGGGGCAGCGGTAATGAAAAACTGTTTTTT.

The genes are TRBV5-1 and TRBJ2-5, with 7 positions matching TRBD1. With V trimmed by 0 bases and J by 2 bases, 1 base remained unmatched. The CDR3 has 14 amino acids. Germline CDR1 and CDR2: SGHRS and YFSETQ. Here the CDR3 DNA reads TGCGCCAGCAGCTTGGGGACAGGTCAAGAGACCCAGTACTTC. The encoded protein is CASSLGTGQETQYF.

The V gene is TRBV9, the J gene TRBJ2-1; 9 bases are shared with TRBD1. V lost 4 bases to trimming and J lost 8 bases; unmatched junction nucleotides: 13. The CDR3 loop spans 16 amino acids. Looked up from germline, CDR1 is SGDLS and CDR2 is YYNGEE. The CDR3, as DNA: TGTGCCAGCAGCTCCCACAGGGGGCGCTTCACCGATGAGCAGTTCTTC. Protein sequence: CASSSHRGRFTDEQFF.

The rearrangement joins TRBV5-1 to TRBJ1-2; tentative D call: TRBD1 (5 bases). This CDR3 is 11 amino acids long. Germline-derived CDR1 and CDR2 are SGHRS and YFSETQ. V lost 8 bases and J lost 8, with 13 bases in between. The CDR3 loop is CASNGGEGYTF. The DNA for the CDR3 is TGCGCCAGTAATGGAGGGGAGGGCTACACCTTC.

This chain uses TRBV5-6 with TRBJ2-5, with D perhaps TRBD1 (5 bases). This CDR3 has 15 residues. The germline CDR1 and CDR2 sequences are SGHDT and YYEEEE. V lost 6 bases and J lost 5, with 20 bases in between. CDR3 in DNA: TGTGCCAGCAACCACCCCGCAGGGCCCGTGGAGACCCAGTACTTC. Its translation: CASNHPAGPVETQYF.

The J gene is TRBJ2-5, the V gene TRBV11-1; 8 nucleotides align to TRBD1. V shed 6 bases, J shed 2 bases, and the junction held 11 bases outside the gene matches. Germline V gives CDR1 SGHAT, CDR2 FQDESV (reference sequence). The CDR3 is made up of 16 amino acids. The CDR3: CASSGRGTGPQETQYF. The CDR3 DNA reads TGTGCCAGCAGTGGGCGCGGGACAGGTCCTCAAGAGACCCAGTACTTC.

The genes are TRBV10-3 and TRBJ2-5; D assignment may be TRBD1 or TRBD2 (5 bases each). Germline-derived CDR1 and CDR2 are ENHRY and SYGVKD. The CDR3 runs 15 residues. The ends were cut back, 6 bases at V and 0 bases at J, with 14 bases in the middle. In DNA form, the CDR3 reads TGTGCCATCAGGGGAAGACGGGACGACCAAGAGACCCAGTACTTC. This sequence encodes CAIRGRRDDQETQYF.

V and J are TRBV6-5 and TRBJ2-7, with 9 nucleotides matching TRBD1. V shed 5 bases, J shed 0 bases, and the junction held 5 bases outside the gene matches. Germline CDR1 is MNHEY and CDR2 is SVGAGI. The length of the CDR3 is 15 residues. The CDR3 sequence: CASSKDRGPSYEQYF. The CDR3 bases are TGTGCCAGCAGTAAGGACAGGGGCCCCTCCTACGAGCAGTACTTC.

V gene TRBV15 combines with J gene TRBJ1-2; D is undetermined. V lost 4 bases and J 0 bases, leaving 12 bases between the germline ends. Germline V gives CDR1 LNHNV, CDR2 YYDKDF (reference sequence). The CDR3 extends over 15 amino acids. The chain's CDR3 is CATSKEIGTNYGYTF. Written as DNA, the CDR3 is TGTGCCACCAGCAAAGAGATTGGGACTAACTATGGCTACACCTTC.

The sample holds one count of this clone. This chain uses TRBV3-1 (or the pseudogene TRBV3-2) with TRBJ1-1; the match to TRBD1 covers 10 bases. This CDR3 has 16 amino acids. From germline, CDR1 is LGHDT and CDR2 YNNKEL (reference sequence). J was trimmed by 5 bases and V by 5 bases; bases with no gene match: 11. CDR3 region: CASSGARTGGRTEAFF. CDR3 sequence (DNA): TGTGCCAGCAGCGGAGCCAGGACAGGGGGGAGGACTGAAGCTTTCTTT.

The chain carries TRBV9 and TRBJ2-2, with 8 bases lining up with TRBD2. Germline lookup yields CDR1 SGDLS and CDR2 YYNGEE. Trimming removed 2 bases from V and 0 bases from J; junction bases left unmatched: 3. The CDR3 sequence is 16 residues long. The CDR3 DNA is TGTGCCAGCAGCGTCCTAGCGGGTGCGAACACCGGGGAGCTGTTTTTT. Amino acid sequence: CASSVLAGANTGELFF. Variable domain in full (rest from reference TRBV9 and TRBJ2-2): DSGVTQTPKHLITATGQRVTLRCSPRSGDLSVYWYQQSLDQGLQFLIQYYNGEERAKGNILERFSAQQFPDLHSELNLSSLELGDSALYFCASSVLAGANTGELFFGEGSRLTVL.

The genes are TRBV7-8 and TRBJ1-5; D is uncertain. This CDR3 region has 13 residues. Germline V gene sequence: CDR1 SGHVS, CDR2 FQNEAQ. V was trimmed by 1 base and J by 4 bases, leaving 5 bases between them. CDR3 amino acids: CASSLVENQPQHF. The DNA for the CDR3 is TGTGCCAGCAGCTTAGTAGAGAATCAGCCCCAGCATTTT.

This clone was recorded only once. The V and J genes are TRBV7-8 and TRBJ2-7; 9 positions agree with TRBD2. V was pared by 5 bases and J by 2 bases, with 10 bases of the junction left unmatched. CDR1 is SGHVS, CDR2 FQNEAQ, per germline. The CDR3 loop spans 16 amino acids. CDR3 protein: CASSPPGTSNPYEQYF. As DNA, the CDR3 is TGTGCCAGCAGCCCACCCGGGACTAGCAATCCCTACGAGCAGTACTTC.

A few counts support this clone. The rearrangement uses TRBV5-1 and TRBJ1-1, with unresolved D. The CDR3 is made up of 13 amino acids. Trimming stripped 2 bases from V and 4 bases from J, with 9 bases between. Germline V gene lookup returns CDR1 SGHRS and CDR2 YFSETQ. This CDR3 reads CASSFLGSTEAFF. The CDR3 nucleotides read TGCGCCAGCAGCTTCCTGGGGAGCACTGAAGCTTTCTTT.

DNA for the CDR3: TGTGCCAGCAGGATGGGGACAGGGTCTGGAAACACCATATATTTT. As protein: CASRMGTGSGNTIYF. The rearrangement joins TRBV2 to TRBJ1-3; 9 bases map to TRBD1. The J segment lost 1 base and the V segment lost 6 bases, leaving 4 bases of the junction unmatched. The V gene's germline CDR1 is SNHLY and CDR2 FYNNEI. The CDR3 length is 15 residues.

V and J are TRBV7-9 and TRBJ1-1; TRBD1 might be the D (6 bases). Germline-derived CDR1 and CDR2 are SEHNR and FQNEAQ (reference sequence). V lost 6 bases, J lost 4 bases, and 18 bases lay in between. The CDR3 has 15 amino acids. CDR3 nucleotides: TGTGCCAGCAGTTTTTCCCTCCAGGGGCCCACTGAAGCTTTCTTT. Translating gives CASSFSLQGPTEAFF.

CDR3 nucleotides: TGCAGTGCTAGAAGCAGGTACGAGCAGTACTTC. Its translation is CSARSRYEQYF. This chain joins TRBV20-1 and TRBJ2-7; no clear D. Trimming removed 2 bases at V and 4 bases at J, with 6 bases between. CDR3 size: 11 residues. The germline V gene encodes CDR1 DFQATT and CDR2 SNEGSKA (reference sequence).

The chain uses TRBV4-1 and TRBJ1-5; D is ambiguous. This CDR3 contains 13 residues. Trimming cost V 0 bases and J 9 bases, with 9 bases left between them. The germline gives CDR1 MGHRA, CDR2 YSYEKL. As DNA, the CDR3 is TGCGCCAGCAGCCAAGATAATCCCCCGCCCCAGCATTTT. The encoded protein is CASSQDNPPPQHF.

This rearrangement joins TRBV28 to TRBJ2-3; 13 bases are shared with TRBD2. Trimming at V came to 6 bases and at J to 5 bases, leaving 8 bases not matched to a gene. This CDR3 has 16 residues. From germline, CDR1 is MDHEN and CDR2 SYDVKM. The CDR3 sequence: CASRTRLAGGIDTQYF. Here the CDR3 DNA reads TGTGCCAGCAGGACCCGACTAGCGGGAGGCATAGATACGCAGTATTTT.

The chain joins TRBV19 to TRBJ1-1, with TRBD1 matching over 7 bases. V shed 0 bases and J 7 bases; nucleotides not matched to a gene: 11. The CDR3 spans 16 residues. Germline CDR1 reads LNHDA; CDR2 reads SQIVND (reference sequence). The chain's CDR3 is CASSIDLTAGGSEAFF. The CDR3 coding sequence is TGTGCCAGTAGTATAGATCTTACGGCAGGGGGAAGTGAAGCTTTCTTT.

The rearrangement uses TRBV24-1 and TRBJ2-3; no clear D gene. Looked up from germline, CDR1 is KGHDR and CDR2 is SFDVKD. This CDR3 has 13 amino acids. Trimming removed 1 base at V and 6 bases at J, with 7 bases between. The CDR3 DNA reads TGTGCCACCAGTGATTTCCGCGGCGATACGCAGTATTTT. It is translated as CATSDFRGDTQYF.

The chain joins TRBV29-1 to TRBJ1-4; D might be TRBD1 (6 bases). The CDR3 is 15 amino acids. Germline-derived CDR1 and CDR2 are SQVTM and ANQGSEA. Trimming shortened V by 4 bases and J by 3 bases, and 15 bases separated the two germline ends. CDR3 residues: CSVVGAAEANEKLFF. As DNA, the CDR3 is TGCAGCGTTGTGGGGGCGGCGGAGGCTAATGAAAAACTGTTTTTT.

The rearrangement links TRBV28 to TRBJ2-1, with D tentatively TRBD1 or TRBD2 (5 bases each). This CDR3 is built from 13 residues. Trimming stripped 8 bases from V and 5 bases from J, with 13 bases between. Per germline, CDR1 MDHEN and CDR2 SYDVKM. The CDR3 protein is CASRDPQNNEQFF. The CDR3 DNA follows: TGTGCCAGCCGGGACCCGCAAAACAATGAGCAGTTCTTC.